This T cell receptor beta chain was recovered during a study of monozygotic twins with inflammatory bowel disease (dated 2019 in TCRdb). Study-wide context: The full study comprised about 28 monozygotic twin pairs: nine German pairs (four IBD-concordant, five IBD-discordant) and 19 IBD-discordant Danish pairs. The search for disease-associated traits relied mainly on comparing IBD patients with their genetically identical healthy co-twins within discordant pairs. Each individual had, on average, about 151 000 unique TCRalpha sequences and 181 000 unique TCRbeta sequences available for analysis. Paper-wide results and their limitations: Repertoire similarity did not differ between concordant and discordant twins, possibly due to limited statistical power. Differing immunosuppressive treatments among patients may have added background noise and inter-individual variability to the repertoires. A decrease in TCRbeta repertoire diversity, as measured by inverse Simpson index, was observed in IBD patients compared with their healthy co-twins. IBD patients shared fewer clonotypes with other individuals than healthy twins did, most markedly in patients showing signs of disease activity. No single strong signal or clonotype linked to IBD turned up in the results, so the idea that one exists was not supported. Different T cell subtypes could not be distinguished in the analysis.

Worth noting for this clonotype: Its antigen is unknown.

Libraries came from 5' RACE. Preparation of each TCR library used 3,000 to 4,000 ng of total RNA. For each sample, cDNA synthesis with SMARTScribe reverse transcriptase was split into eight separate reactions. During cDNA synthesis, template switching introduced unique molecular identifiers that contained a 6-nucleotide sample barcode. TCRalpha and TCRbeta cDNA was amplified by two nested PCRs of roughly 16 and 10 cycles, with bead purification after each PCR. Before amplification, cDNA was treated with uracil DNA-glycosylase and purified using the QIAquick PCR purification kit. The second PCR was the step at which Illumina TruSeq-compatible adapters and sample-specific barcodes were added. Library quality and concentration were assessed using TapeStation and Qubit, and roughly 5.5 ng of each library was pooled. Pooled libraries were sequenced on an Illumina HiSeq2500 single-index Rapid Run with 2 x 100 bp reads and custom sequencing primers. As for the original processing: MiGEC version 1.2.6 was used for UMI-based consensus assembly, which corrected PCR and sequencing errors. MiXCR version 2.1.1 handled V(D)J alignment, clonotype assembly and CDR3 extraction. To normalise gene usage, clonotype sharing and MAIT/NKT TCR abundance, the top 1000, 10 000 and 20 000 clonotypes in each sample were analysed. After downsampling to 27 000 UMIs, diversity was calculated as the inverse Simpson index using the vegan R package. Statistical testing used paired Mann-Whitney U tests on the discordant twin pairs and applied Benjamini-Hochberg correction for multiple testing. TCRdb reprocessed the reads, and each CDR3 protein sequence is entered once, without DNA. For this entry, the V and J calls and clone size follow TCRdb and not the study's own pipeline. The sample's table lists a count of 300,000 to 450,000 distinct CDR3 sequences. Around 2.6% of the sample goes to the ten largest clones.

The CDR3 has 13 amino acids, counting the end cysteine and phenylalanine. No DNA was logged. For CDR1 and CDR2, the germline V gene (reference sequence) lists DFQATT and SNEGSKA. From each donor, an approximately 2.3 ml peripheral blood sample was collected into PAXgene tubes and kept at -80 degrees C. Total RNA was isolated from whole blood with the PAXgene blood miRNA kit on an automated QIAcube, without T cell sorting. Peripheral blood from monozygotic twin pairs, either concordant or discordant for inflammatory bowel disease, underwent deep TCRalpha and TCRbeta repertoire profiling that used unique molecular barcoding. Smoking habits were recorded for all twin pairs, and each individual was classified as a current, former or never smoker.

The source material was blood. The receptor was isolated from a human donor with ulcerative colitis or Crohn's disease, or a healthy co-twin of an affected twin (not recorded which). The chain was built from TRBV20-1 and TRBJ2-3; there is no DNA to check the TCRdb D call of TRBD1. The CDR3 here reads CSARGQGGDTQYF.